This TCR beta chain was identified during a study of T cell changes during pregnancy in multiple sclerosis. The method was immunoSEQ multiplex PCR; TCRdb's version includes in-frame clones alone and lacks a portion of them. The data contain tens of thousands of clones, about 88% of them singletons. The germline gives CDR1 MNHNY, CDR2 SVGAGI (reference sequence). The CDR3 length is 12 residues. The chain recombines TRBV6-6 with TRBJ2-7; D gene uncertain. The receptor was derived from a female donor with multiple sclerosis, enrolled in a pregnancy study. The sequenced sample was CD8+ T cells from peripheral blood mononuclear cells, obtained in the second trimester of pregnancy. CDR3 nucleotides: TGTGCTGTTTTGAGCCCTACCTACGAGCAGTACTTC. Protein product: CAVLSPTYEQYF.